This T cell receptor beta chain was captured by sequencing in a study of T cell changes during pregnancy in multiple sclerosis. The CDR3 sequence is 14 residues long. V gave up 2 bases and J gave up 6 bases, with 11 bases separating them. The V gene's germline CDR1 is SGHTA and CDR2 FQGNSA. Repertoires were generated with immunoSEQ multiplex PCR, while TCRdb's copy carries only in-frame clones and drops some. The table lists roughly 61,000 clones, 93% of them singletons. The starting material was peripheral blood, obtained after pregnancy. The TCR was taken from a female donor with multiple sclerosis, enrolled in a pregnancy study. The rearrangement links TRBV7-2 to TRBJ1-5; a possible D gene is TRBD1 (6 bases). CDR3 bases: TGTGCCAGCAGCTTAACAGGGCCGAGTCAGCCCCAGCATTTT. This sequence encodes CASSLTGPSQPQHF.